These 6 T cell receptor beta chains were sequenced from one sample in a study of cytomegalovirus exposure and HLA in healthy donors. It was with 60 Vbeta and 13 Jbeta primers that the PCR ran. The data were produced by immunoSEQ multiplex PCR, yet TCRdb's version contains in-frame clones alone and is incomplete. The sample holds more than 85,000 clones, under 85% seen once. The sequenced sample was PBMCs. The receptors shown here come from a man in his thirties or forties in good health and CMV-seronegative.

The chain combines TRBV6-1 with TRBJ2-3, with TRBD2 matching over 7 bases. This CDR3 contains 17 residues. The germline gives CDR1 MNHNS, CDR2 SASEGT. Losses at the gene ends were 4 bases for V and 2 bases for J; bases not matched to a gene: 12. Here the CDR3 reads CASSGQTSLIPTDTQYF. DNA for the CDR3: TGTGCCAGCAGTGGACAGACTAGCCTGATTCCCACAGATACGCAGTATTTT.

This clone was recorded once. The V and J genes are TRBV9 and TRBJ2-1, with TRBD2 matching over 7 bases. The CDR3 consists of 17 residues. With V trimmed by 2 bases and J by 4 bases, 12 bases remained unmatched. From germline, CDR1 is SGDLS and CDR2 YYNGEE. CDR3 in amino acids: CASSVGSPGTTYNEQFF. The CDR3 nucleotides read TGTGCCAGCAGCGTGGGGAGCCCCGGGACTACATACAATGAGCAGTTCTTC.

This chain links TRBV4-1 with TRBJ1-5, with TRBD1 as a possible D gene (5 bases). CDR1 and CDR2 (germline): MGHRA, YSYEKL. The CDR3 contains 15 residues. Trimming took off 4 bases at V and 2 bases at J, with 12 bases between the two ends. The CDR3 here is CASSPVPTGNQPQHF. For the CDR3, the DNA is TGCGCCAGCAGCCCGGTACCGACAGGCAATCAGCCCCAGCATTTT.

The rearrangement joins TRBV7-9 to TRBJ2-3, with 8 bases matching TRBD1. Germline V gene data show CDR1 as SEHNR and CDR2 as FQNEAQ (reference sequence). Unmatched junction bases numbered 10, after V lost 5 bases and J lost 3 bases. This CDR3 is 16 amino acids long. In nucleotides, the CDR3 is TGTGCCAGCAGCCCTGACAGGGGATTCGGTACAGATACGCAGTATTTT. Its translation is CASSPDRGFGTDTQYF.

The J gene is TRBJ2-1, the V gene TRBV4-2, with TRBD2 matching 11 bases. The CDR3 sequence is 17 residues long. The V segment lost 1 base and the J segment 4 bases; nucleotides outside the gene matches: 6. Germline V gene data show CDR1 as LGHNA and CDR2 as YNFKEQ. The CDR3 loop is CASSQGTGTSGYNEQFF. In DNA, the CDR3 is TGTGCCAGCAGCCAAGGTACGGGGACTAGCGGATACAATGAGCAGTTCTTC.

V gene TRBV4-3 combines with J gene TRBJ1-5; 7 bases are shared with TRBD1. The germline V gene encodes CDR1 LGHNA and CDR2 YSLEER. V shed 0 bases, J shed 7 bases, and the junction held 6 bases outside the gene matches. The CDR3 covers 15 residues. The CDR3 region has the DNA TGCGCCAGCAGCCAAGACAGGGGGAACGAACAGCCCCAGCATTTT. Translated: CASSQDRGNEQPQHF.